This is a list of T cell receptor beta chains from one sample in a study of T cells after yellow fever vaccination. Using its own MiXCR run on the 5' RACE reads, TCRdb lists one record per CDR3 protein. The top ten hold 15% to 20% of the sample, which has 450,000 to 550,000 distinct CDR3 sequences, about a fifth seen once. This specimen was PBMCs, taken 20 to 25 days after the first yellow fever vaccination. Receptors were obtained from a man younger than 35 who received the YFV17D yellow fever vaccine. The CDR3 runs from the conserved cysteine through the conserved F or W. Fields, in order: J gene, clone size, D gene, V gene, CDR3 protein, CDR3 DNA. A D gene is named only where the DNA matches it firmly. Part of the rows lack a size; the others show once, few, many or a class for expanded clones.

TRBJ1-1 - TRBD1 TRBV12-3/TRBV12-4 CASSLLGNRGGAAFF TGTGCCAGCAGTTTATTGGGGAATCGAGGGGGCGCGGCTTTCTTT
TRBJ2-3 few TRBD1 TRBV11-2 CASARDRGTDTQYF TGTGCCAGCGCCCGGGACAGGGGCACAGATACGCAGTATTTT
TRBJ2-7 few TRBD1 TRBV6-5 CASSYRTGNYEQYF TGTGCCAGCAGTTACAGGACAGGGAACTACGAGCAGTACTTC
TRBJ2-3 - - TRBV7-2 CASFKMAGFTDTQYF TGTGCCAGCTTCAAAATGGCGGGTTTCACAGATACGCAGTATTTT
TRBJ2-7 few TRBD1 TRBV29-1 CSVVGLQGGISEQYF TGCAGCGTTGTAGGGTTACAGGGGGGAATATCGGAGCAGTACTTC
TRBJ2-7 - - TRBV27 CASSLRRPGEGGSYEQYF TGTGCCAGCAGTTTAAGGAGGCCCGGAGAAGGGGGCTCCTACGAGCAGTACTTC
TRBJ1-1 - - TRBV12-3/TRBV12-4 CASSSSGSPEAFF TGTGCCAGCAGTTCGTCAGGGTCCCCTGAAGCTTTCTTT
TRBJ2-3 - - TRBV12-3/TRBV12-4 CASSLLLAHTQYF TGTGCCAGCAGTCTCCTCCTAGCTCATACGCAGTATTTT
TRBJ2-7 - - TRBV6-1 CASRGRRFSYEQYF TGTGCCAGCAGGGGACGCCGGTTCAGCTACGAGCAGTACTTC
TRBJ2-7 - TRBD1 TRBV20-1 CSAGQARYEQYF TGCAGTGCAGGACAGGCCCGGTACGAGCAGTACTTC
TRBJ1-1 few - TRBV12-3/TRBV12-4 CASSLAMGPRNTEAFF TGTGCCAGCAGTTTAGCCATGGGACCGAGGAACACTGAAGCTTTCTTT
TRBJ2-2 - - TRBV20-1 CSAREGRRSTGELFF TGCAGTGCTAGAGAGGGCAGAAGGTCCACCGGGGAGCTGTTTTTT
TRBJ2-6 few - TRBV19 CASSIQSGANVLTF TGTGCCAGTAGTATCCAATCTGGGGCCAACGTCCTGACTTTC
TRBJ1-1 - - TRBV5-1 CASSPGDTRFEAFF TGCGCCAGCAGCCCGGGGGACACACGTTTTGAAGCTTTCTTT
TRBJ1-6 - - TRBV4-3 CASSQEVATGNSPLHF TGCGCCAGCAGCCAAGAGGTCGCGACGGGGAATTCACCCCTCCACTTT
TRBJ2-7 many TRBD2 TRBV4-2 CASSQGSAGAAYEQYF TGTGCCAGCAGCCAAGGGTCAGCGGGGGCCGCCTACGAGCAGTACTTC
TRBJ2-3 - - TRBV7-3 CASSLMRADTQYF TGTGCCAGCAGCTTAATGAGGGCAGATACGCAGTATTTT
TRBJ2-6 many - TRBV12-3/TRBV12-4 CASSSGFGANVLTF TGTGCCAGCAGTTCCGGCTTTGGGGCCAACGTCCTGACTTTC
TRBJ2-2 - - TRBV9 CASSGGHQLTGELFF TGTGCCAGCAGCGGGGGACACCAACTTACCGGGGAGCTGTTTTTT
TRBJ1-1 - - TRBV5-1 CASSLVGGTSNTEAFF TGCGCCAGCAGCTTGGTCGGGGGAACGTCGAACACTGAAGCTTTCTTT
TRBJ2-7 - TRBD2 TRBV7-2 CASSPAGFSREEQYF TGTGCCAGCAGCCCAGCGGGGTTTAGTCGGGAAGAGCAGTACTTC
TRBJ2-7 - TRBD2 TRBV2 CASRGLPGLAEFYEQYF TGTGCCAGCAGAGGCCTTCCCGGACTAGCGGAGTTCTACGAGCAGTACTTC
TRBJ2-2 - TRBD1 TRBV29-1 CSVRQGETGELFF TGCAGCGTTCGACAGGGGGAGACCGGGGAGCTGTTTTTT
TRBJ2-7 few TRBD2 TRBV20-1 CSAPTSGGPYEQYF TGCAGTGCACCGACTAGCGGGGGGCCATACGAGCAGTACTTC
TRBJ1-4 few - TRBV29-1 CSVVSDGPEKLFF TGCAGCGTTGTCTCTGACGGACCTGAAAAACTGTTTTTT
TRBJ2-4 - TRBD1 TRBV5-1 CASSQGRTGGGQNIQYF TGCGCCAGCAGCCAGGGGAGGACAGGGGGGGGCCAAAACATTCAGTACTTC
TRBJ2-1 few - TRBV12-3/TRBV12-4 CASSLATLRNEQFF TGTGCCAGCAGTTTAGCGACCCTTCGCAATGAGCAGTTCTTC
TRBJ1-1 few - TRBV29-1 CSVGSGGVEAFF TGCAGCGTTGGATCCGGGGGCGTGGAAGCTTTCTTT